Listed below are T cell receptor beta chains from one sample, sequenced in a study of CD8 T cells in ankylosing spondylitis. TCRdb independently ran MiXCR on the 5' RACE reads; one entry per CDR3 protein. The sample lists approximately 220,000 distinct CDR3 sequences; under 30% were seen once. The sequenced material came from blood, either unsorted or a sorted T cell fraction (not recorded which). The receptors stem from a male donor with ankylosing spondylitis or in good health (not recorded which). Each CDR3 is given with its conserved first and last residue. A D gene is named only where the DNA matches it firmly. Clone sizes are given selectively: once, few, many, or a class where the clone is expanded.

>TRBV7-6|NA|NA|TRBJ1-1
TGTGCCAGCAGCCAACGGGAGGGGTCAGGTGAAGCTTTCTTT
CASSQREGSGEAFF
>TRBV25-1|many|NA|TRBJ2-5
TGTGCCAGCAGTGATACTCGCAGGGTAAGGGCCCAAGAGACCCAGTACTTC
CASSDTRRVRAQETQYF
>TRBV4-1|NA|NA|TRBJ1-2
TGCGCCAGCAGCCCCCCACAGAGGAACTATGGCTACACCTTC
CASSPPQRNYGYTF
>TRBV12-3/TRBV12-4|NA|TRBD1|TRBJ1-3
TGTGCAAGCAGTCCCGGACAGGGGTGGGCCACCATATATTTT
CASSPGQGWATIYF
>TRBV20-1|NA|NA|TRBJ1-6
TGCAGTGCTAGATCCAGTGTCAAGAATTCACCCCTCCACTTT
CSARSSVKNSPLHF
>TRBV28|many|TRBD1|TRBJ2-2
TGTGCCAGCAGTTTATCAGGACAGGGGACCGGGGAGCTGTTTTTT
CASSLSGQGTGELFF
>TRBV27|NA|NA|TRBJ2-1
TGTGCCAGCAGATTAACCCGACTGAATGAGCAGTTCTTC
CASRLTRLNEQFF
>TRBV9|many|NA|TRBJ2-1
TGTGCCAGCAGCTCATCGGGGGTTTCCTACAATGAGCAGTTCTTC
CASSSSGVSYNEQFF
>TRBV7-2|NA|NA|TRBJ2-1
TGTGCCAGCAGCTTAGGCCGATCCAACTACAATGAGCAGTTCTTC
CASSLGRSNYNEQFF
>TRBV20-1|NA|NA|TRBJ2-3
TGCAGTGCCGAAGACAGGCCAAGCACAGATACGCAGTATTTT
CSAEDRPSTDTQYF
>TRBV12-3/TRBV12-4|NA|TRBD1|TRBJ1-2
TGTGCCAGTTCACCCAGGAGGGACAGGTCCTATGGCTACACCTTC
CASSPRRDRSYGYTF
>TRBV7-8|NA|TRBD1|TRBJ2-3
TGTGCCAGCAGCCCTGGTTCAGGGGGTAGCACAGATACGCAGTATTTT
CASSPGSGGSTDTQYF
>TRBV2|NA|TRBD1|TRBJ2-1
TGTGCCAGCACCAGGGACAGGAGGGGGGATGAGCAGTTCTTC
CASTRDRRGDEQFF
>TRBV9|many|TRBD1|TRBJ2-5
TGTGCCAGCAGCGTAGGACAGGGGAGAGGGGAGACCCAGTACTTC
CASSVGQGRGETQYF
>TRBV4-1|many|NA|TRBJ2-2
TGCGCCAGCAGCCAACAAGCGGACAGGAACACCGGGGAGCTGTTTTTT
CASSQQADRNTGELFF
>TRBV29-1|many|TRBD2|TRBJ2-1
TGCAGCGTTGGCGTTAGCGGGAGGGCTGGTGAGCAGTTCTTC
CSVGVSGRAGEQFF
>TRBV12-3/TRBV12-4|many|NA|TRBJ2-7
TGTGCCAGCAGAATCACTAGTATCAACGAGCAGTACTTC
CASRITSINEQYF
>TRBV20-1|NA|TRBD2|TRBJ2-7
TGCAGTGCTATACGGTCGCTAGCGGAGTACGAGCAGTACTTC
CSAIRSLAEYEQYF
>TRBV24-1|many|NA|TRBJ1-1
TGTGCCACCAGTGCAGGGTTCGATAACACTGAAGCTTTCTTT
CATSAGFDNTEAFF
>TRBV20-1|NA|NA|TRBJ2-7
TGCAGTGCAGTTAGACAGCCAGGGTCCTACGAGCAGTACTTC
CSAVRQPGSYEQYF
>TRBV3-1|NA|NA|TRBJ2-7
TGTGCCAGCAGCCAAGCACTGGGGTTGCACGAGCAGTACTTC
CASSQALGLHEQYF
>TRBV12-3/TRBV12-4|NA|NA|TRBJ2-1
TGTGCCAGCAGTTTATGGGGTGAGCAGTTCTTC
CASSLWGEQFF
>TRBV27|many|TRBD1|TRBJ1-1
TGTGCCAGCAGTTACGGGGGGGGACAGGCGCGCTGGAACACTGAAGCTTTCTTT
CASSYGGGQARWNTEAFF
>TRBV6-2/TRBV6-3|NA|NA|TRBJ2-6
TGTGCCAGCAGGGTAACGGGCTCTGGGGCCAACGTCCTGACTTTC
CASRVTGSGANVLTF
>TRBV5-1|many|NA|TRBJ1-4
TGCGCCAGCAGCTTGGCTGGGCAGGGCGGTGAAAAACTGTTTTTT
CASSLAGQGGEKLFF
>TRBV10-3|NA|TRBD2|TRBJ2-1
TGTGCCATCAGTGGTTCGGCGGGAGCTGACTACAATGAGCAGTTCTTC
CAISGSAGADYNEQFF